The 17 T cell receptor beta chains below were found in one sample sequenced in a study of T-cell memory formation after mild COVID-19. TCRdb analysed the 5' RACE reads with MiXCR anew, one entry per CDR3 protein. The data hold under 300,000 distinct CDR3 sequences, with around 15% observed a single time. The sequencing input was PBMCs or a T cell subset sorted from them (not recorded which). The receptor source for this set is a man aged 18-30 years who had mild COVID-19 (a few samples of this study predate the infection). Cell type and time point are not known.

This clonotype appeared a few times. This sequence joins TRBV27 and TRBJ2-3, with 11 nucleotides matching TRBD2. This CDR3 spans 15 amino acids. Trimming removed 3 bases from V and 4 bases from J; junction bases left unmatched: 3. The germline CDR1 and CDR2 sequences are MNHEY and SMNVEV (reference sequence). The DNA for the CDR3 is TGTGCCAGCAGTTTTAGCGGGGGGGCCCCAGATACGCAGTATTTT. It codes for CASSFSGGAPDTQYF.

The chain has TRBV7-8 and TRBJ1-4; D call uncertain. V was cut by 5 bases and J by 7 bases, with 23 bases left in between. In germline, CDR1 is SGHVS, CDR2 FQNEAQ. This CDR3 contains 17 residues. Here the CDR3 reads CASSPTIIPENREKLFF. As DNA, the CDR3 is TGTGCCAGCAGCCCCACTATTATCCCGGAGAACCGTGAAAAACTGTTTTTT.

V gene TRBV7-3 combines with J gene TRBJ2-3; D might be TRBD1 or TRBD2, each matching 5 bases. This CDR3 region has 16 residues. V was pared by 2 bases and J by 0 bases, with 12 bases between. Germline loops: CDR1 SGHTA, CDR2 FQGTGA. This CDR3 is CASSLGTHPSTDTQYF. CDR3 nucleotides: TGTGCCAGCAGCTTAGGGACCCACCCTAGCACAGATACGCAGTATTTT.

The rearrangement joins TRBV18 to TRBJ1-4, with 10 bases identical to TRBD1. This CDR3 has 14 amino acids. Trimming cost V 3 bases and J 15 bases; bases outside gene matches: 10. Germline CDR1 and CDR2: KGHSH and LQKENI. This CDR3 reads CASSPVPGQGKVFF. CDR3 coding DNA: TGTGCCAGCTCACCCGTCCCGGGACAGGGGAAGGTGTTTTTT. Complete variable domain (other parts from reference TRBV18 and TRBJ1-4): NAGVMQNPRHLVRRRGQEARLRCSPMKGHSHVYWYRQLPEEGLKFMVYLQKENIIDESGMPKERFSAEFPKEGPSILRIQQVVRGDSAAYFCASSPVPGQGKVFFGSGTQLSVL.

This clonotype was found many times. The chain carries TRBV29-1 and TRBJ1-1; TRBD1 agrees at 7 bases. The V gene end was trimmed by 4 bases and the J gene end by 1 base; junction bases not matched to a gene: 3. In germline, CDR1 is SQVTM, CDR2 ANQGSEA. This CDR3 is 13 amino acids long. CDR3 sequence reads: CSVGGQPNTEAFF. In DNA, the CDR3 is TGCAGCGTTGGGGGACAGCCGAACACTGAAGCTTTCTTT.

This clonotype was seen only a few times. V usage is TRBV5-5 and J usage is TRBJ1-4; 10 nucleotides agree with TRBD1. Germline loops: CDR1 SGHKS, CDR2 YYEKEE (reference sequence). The CDR3 runs 16 residues. V dropped 2 bases and J dropped 7; count of bases not matched to a gene: 8. The CDR3 coding sequence is TGTGCCAGCAGCTTAGCGCCGGGACAGGGGAGTGAAAAACTGTTTTTT. This translates into CASSLAPGQGSEKLFF.

The rearrangement links TRBV7-8 to TRBJ2-2; TRBD1 agrees at 9 bases. V lost 7 bases, J lost 6 bases, and 9 bases stayed unmatched. The germline gives CDR1 SGHVS, CDR2 FQNEAQ. This CDR3 comprises 15 residues. The CDR3 DNA follows: TGTGCCAGCACAAGAAACAGGGGGCGCCCCGGGGAGCTGTTTTTT. Its translation: CASTRNRGRPGELFF.

The chain carries TRBV6-4 and TRBJ2-3, with 7 bases lining up with TRBD1. From germline, CDR1 is MRHNA and CDR2 SNTAGT. V gave up 3 bases and J gave up 6 bases; unmatched junction bases: 3. This CDR3 comprises 13 residues. In DNA form, the CDR3 reads TGTGCCAGCAGTGAGAACAGGGGTGATACGCAGTATTTT. This sequence encodes CASSENRGDTQYF.

CDR3 nucleotide sequence: TGTGCCAGCAGCCAAGAGGGGGGGCGGGGGTTTCACTCACCCCTCCACTTT. This sequence encodes CASSQEGGRGFHSPLHF. The chain recombines TRBV14 with TRBJ1-6; D is possibly TRBD1 (6 bases). V gave up 0 bases and J gave up 10 bases, with 19 bases separating them. The CDR3 sequence is 17 residues long. Germline-derived CDR1 and CDR2 are SGHDN and FVKESK.

This rearrangement joins TRBV7-2 to TRBJ2-1; 9 bases line up with TRBD1. The CDR3 covers 15 residues. V shed 5 bases, J shed 6 bases, and the junction held 8 bases outside the gene matches. Germline CDR1 reads SGHTA; CDR2 reads FQGNSA. The CDR3, as DNA: TGTGCCAGCAGCCTAACAGGGGGCGCTTCCAATGAGCAGTTCTTC. Amino acids: CASSLTGGASNEQFF.

This clonotype has just one count. The chain combines TRBV6-2 or TRBV6-3 with TRBJ1-2; D possibly corresponds to TRBD1 (5 bases). Trimming stripped 5 bases from V and 5 bases from J, with 15 bases between. Germline-derived CDR1 and CDR2 are MNHEY and SVGEGT. The CDR3 is 14 amino acids. The CDR3 bases are TGTGCCAGCAGTAAAGGACAAGAAGGATATGGCTACACCTTC. It encodes CASSKGQEGYGYTF.

This clonotype occurred a few times. The chain employs TRBV18 and TRBJ1-2, with D maybe TRBD1 (6 bases). The length of the CDR3 is 16 residues. Germline lookup yields CDR1 KGHSH and CDR2 LQKENI. V was cut by 2 bases and J by 0 bases, with 13 bases left in between. The CDR3 DNA is TGTGCCAGCTCACCAACGGTCGGGGGCTCTAACTATGGCTACACCTTC. Protein: CASSPTVGGSNYGYTF. The full variable domain, completed using reference TRBV18 and TRBJ1-2, is NAGVMQNPRHLVRRRGQEARLRCSPMKGHSHVYWYRQLPEEGLKFMVYLQKENIIDESGMPKERFSAEFPKEGPSILRIQQVVRGDSAAYFCASSPTVGGSNYGYTFGSGTRLTVV.

This clonotype was counted only a few times. This chain uses TRBV6-5 with TRBJ1-3; D ambiguous. CDR1 is MNHEY, CDR2 SVGAGI, per germline. Trimming left V 6 bases short and J 0 bases short, with 9 bases between. The CDR3 is made up of 14 amino acids. The CDR3 loop is CASRGLNSGNTIYF. In DNA form, the CDR3 reads TGTGCCAGCAGAGGACTGAACTCTGGAAACACCATATATTTT.

This clonotype has more than one count but fewer than ten. The chain employs TRBV5-1 and TRBJ2-1; 8 bases line up with TRBD1. The junction had 3 bases not matched to a gene; V was cut back by 5 bases and J by 5 bases. The germline V gene encodes CDR1 SGHRS and CDR2 YFSETQ. CDR3 length: 13 amino acids. The CDR3 region has the DNA TGCGCCAGCAGAAGGGGACAGGACAATGAGCAGTTCTTC. This gives the protein CASRRGQDNEQFF.

This chain uses TRBV5-1 with TRBJ1-6; D remains ambiguous. Trimming shortened V by 4 bases and J by 0 bases, and 8 bases separated the two germline ends. The CDR3 spans 15 residues. Germline assignment: CDR1 SGHRS and CDR2 YFSETQ. In DNA form, the CDR3 reads TGCGCCAGCAGCGAAGGTAGCTCCTATAATTCACCCCTCCACTTT. Its translation: CASSEGSSYNSPLHF.

The chain joins TRBV28 to TRBJ1-1, with D possibly TRBD1 on 5 matching bases. In germline, CDR1 is MDHEN, CDR2 SYDVKM. Deletions cut 6 bases from V and 7 bases from J, with 21 bases between. The CDR3 covers 15 residues. In DNA, the CDR3 is TGTGCCAGCAGCCTCTGGGCGGCGGGGGGAGGTGAAGCTTTCTTT. It is translated as CASSLWAAGGGEAFF.

This clonotype was counted a few times. The chain employs TRBV10-3 and TRBJ1-5; no clear D. This CDR3 region has 15 residues. CDR1 is ENHRY and CDR2 is SYGVKD in the germline V gene. The V end was cut by 0 bases, the J end by 2 bases, with 8 bases between. CDR3 DNA sequence: TGTGCCATCAGTGAGTCGAGTTCTGGCAATCAGCCCCAGCATTTT. Translation: CAISESSSGNQPQHF.